The entry below gives a single T cell receptor beta chain sequence along with its context. The V gene's germline CDR1 is SGHNT and CDR2 YENEEA. The ends were cut back, 4 bases at V and 2 bases at J, with 21 bases in the middle. CDR3 size: 17 residues. This sample is part of a study of OX40 agonist ivuxolimab in advanced cancers. Clones were read by immunoSEQ multiplex PCR, and TCRdb kept only the in-frame ones, dropping some. The top ten clones hold approximately 1% of a sample with 50,000 to 70,000 clones, 80% to 90% of them seen once. The V call is TRBV11-3, the J call TRBJ2-7; D gene unclear. The sequences come from CD4+ or CD8+ T cells sorted from blood, collected in a trial of the OX40 agonist ivuxolimab. This receptor was identified in an adult with an advanced solid tumor such as melanoma, head and neck, liver or kidney cancer. In DNA, the CDR3 is TGTGCCAGCAGCTCGCCTGTGTCGGGTCCCGACCCCTACGAGCAGTACTTC. This encodes CASSSPVSGPDPYEQYF.